This record concerns one TCR beta chain sequence. The sample comes from a study of shared clonotypes between healthy human individuals. This CDR3 has 14 amino acids. Germline V CDR1 and CDR2: SNHLY, FYNNEI. The V and J ends lost 6 bases and 1 base respectively, with 12 bases between them. Investigators divided CD4+ cells into CD45RA+ naive and CD45RA-negative memory subsets. A deep-level run was used for the assay. Clones were sequenced by immunoSEQ multiplex PCR, and TCRdb holds only the in-frame ones, with some missing. The table has 2 million to 2.5 million clones, 80% to 95% seen once. The TCR comes from a man between 18 and 29 years old in good health. Some clones in this sample may be carry-over from other donors' samples. Source material: naive CD4+ T cells from PBMCs. Subset in this sample: CD45RA+ positively selected. The gene calls are TRBV2 and TRBJ1-1; D unresolved. The CDR3 bases are TGTGCCAGCAGCCTATATTTTGGGAACACTGAAGCTTTCTTT. This sequence encodes CASSLYFGNTEAFF.